One T cell receptor beta chain is described in this entry. Its specificity is not known. V gave up 3 bases and J gave up 11 bases; unmatched junction bases: 9. This CDR3 region has 16 residues. CDR1 and CDR2 from the germline V gene are SGHTA and FQGNSA. Together with a sample-barcoded 5' primer, a J-beta primer mix was included in a second PCR lasting about 7 to 11 cycles. TCRdb re-analysed the 5' RACE reads in MiXCR, keeping a single row per CDR3 protein. The sample shows about 1.7 million distinct CDR3 sequences, approximately 28% of them seen only once. This sample was taken from a study of blood T cells in healthy people across ages. Study-level points and caveats: Estimated diversity across one million T cells was deemed an underestimate.

The sequenced sample consisted of blood. The source of this sequence is a woman under 40 in good health. This chain links TRBV7-2 with TRBJ1-6, with 11 bases matching TRBD1. CDR3 in DNA: TGTGCCAGCAGCTTTCGGGCGGGACAGGGGGTCGCACCCCTCCACTTT. As protein: CASSFRAGQGVAPLHF.